In its sample, the clone carrying this T cell receptor (beta chain) was seen many times. The antigen remains unidentified. There were TCR beta CDR3 regions amplified from RNA transcripts. Primed by the HTBI set, a first-round RT-PCR was run on the TCR CDR3. One entry per CDR3 protein results from TCRdb running MiXCR on the multiplex PCR reads. Here the sample spans about 640,000 distinct CDR3 sequences, 40% to 55% being singletons. V was trimmed by 6 bases and J by 1 base, leaving 12 bases between them. The germline V gene has CDR1 SGHVS and CDR2 FNYEAQ. The CDR3 is made up of 14 amino acids. Exclusion criteria comprised uncontrolled infection, other autoimmune disease, pregnancy or lactation. This specimen belongs to a study of T cells in Graves' hyperthyroidism and ophthalmopathy. Study findings and constraints: A model using 13 V-J features told ophthalmopathy apart from stable hyperthyroidism. Most thyroid clonotypes with frequency above 0.001 were detected in blood.

The chain has TRBV7-6 and TRBJ1-1; no clear D. Material for sequencing was peripheral blood or thyroid tissue (not recorded which). The sequence derives from an adult man with Graves' disease, either hyperthyroidism or ophthalmopathy (not recorded which). In DNA, the CDR3 is TGTGCCAGCAGTTTCAACGGAAGGAACACTGAAGCTTTCTTT. It specifies CASSFNGRNTEAFF.